The T cell receptor beta chain under discussion was sequenced for a study of naive and memory T cell subsets. Per germline, CDR1 GTSNPN and CDR2 SVGIG (reference sequence). CDR3 length: 14 residues. V trimming: 0 bases; J trimming: 5 bases; junction bases outside the gene matches: 4. The beta constant-region primer was an equimolar mix of two oligonucleotides covering TRBC1 and TRBC2. Four rounds of PCR amplified the ligated cDNA using nested alpha and beta constant-region primers plus SP2. A 12-nucleotide UMI and the SP2 primer were added to the cDNA 3' end by oligonucleotide ligation. In TCRdb, the UMI-ligation and nested PCR reads were re-called with MiXCR into one record per CDR3 protein. The table has roughly 80,000 distinct CDR3 sequences, 9% to 9.5% seen once; the top ten hold 1.2%. Separate alpha and beta amplification began at the second PCR step. Sequential positive selection took CD4 T cells first, then CD8 T cells.

There are many counts of this clonotype. This TCR was recovered from a human donor in good health. This chain joins TRBV30 and TRBJ2-7; 10 bases are shared with TRBD2. The sequencing input was naive CD8+ T cells from blood. The CDR3 reads CAWSVSLAGDEQYF. In DNA form, the CDR3 reads TGTGCCTGGAGTGTAAGTCTAGCGGGAGACGAGCAGTACTTC. Combining the CDR3 with reference TRBV30 and TRBJ2-7 gives the whole variable domain SQTIHQWPATLVQPVGSPLSLECTVEGTSNPNLYWYRQAAGRGLQLLFYSVGIGQISSEVPQNLSASRPQDRQFILSSKKLLLSDSGFYLCAWSVSLAGDEQYFGPGTRLTVT.